The 2 T cell receptor beta chains below come from one sample, sequenced in a study of T cells in Graves' hyperthyroidism and ophthalmopathy. RNA transcripts provided the source from which TCR beta CDR3 regions were amplified. The HTBI primer set drove a first-round RT-PCR of the TCR CDR3. From the multiplex PCR reads, TCRdb called clonotypes with MiXCR, one entry per CDR3 protein. The sample shows under 800,000 distinct CDR3 sequences, around 15% of them seen only once. The sequencing sample was made of blood. The receptors were sampled from a woman under 30 with Graves' hyperthyroidism.

The chain combines TRBV7-2 with TRBJ2-1, with D possibly matching TRBD1 (6 bases). This CDR3 has 17 residues. Germline V gene lookup returns CDR1 SGHTA and CDR2 FQGNSA. The germline V and J ends were trimmed by 5 bases and 4 bases, with 21 bases remaining between them. The CDR3 region has the DNA TGTGCCAGCAGCGGGACATTGCACTTATATCTTTACAATGAGCAGTTCTTC. Translation: CASSGTLHLYLYNEQFF.

This clonotype was counted many times. V usage is TRBV4-2 and J usage is TRBJ2-2, with D hard to call. V lost 10 bases to trimming and J lost 0 bases, with 9 bases between them. CDR1 LGHNA and CDR2 YNFKEQ come from the germline V gene. This CDR3 has 13 residues. The CDR3 DNA follows: TGTGCCACCACGACCGCGAACACCGGGGAGCTGTTTTTT. Translated: CATTTANTGELFF.